This TCR beta chain came from a study of chemoradiotherapy in HPV16-positive cancers. The CDR3 runs to 15 residues. Germline V gene sequence: CDR1 LNHNV, CDR2 YYDKDF (reference sequence). With 1 base clipped from V and 5 bases from J, the junction kept 5 bases outside the gene matches. Assay: immunoSEQ multiplex PCR; the TCRdb copy retains only in-frame clones and omits some. This sample has 4,000 to 6,000 clones, with approximately 78% found just once. The chain carries TRBV15 and TRBJ1-1, with TRBD1 matching over 9 bases. Collection of the sample occurred from a patient who underwent chemoradiotherapy. The TCR was taken from a human donor with HPV-associated anogenital cancer. In DNA form, the CDR3 reads TGTGCCACCAGCAGAGGGGGACAGGGTGGGACTGAAGCTTTCTTT. Translation gives CATSRGGQGGTEAFF.